This entry features one T cell receptor (beta chain) sequence. Relative to the germline gene, one junction end is altered; a read error may explain this. The sample is drawn from a study of control samples from healthy donors and cancer patients. Germline assignment: CDR1 DFQATT and CDR2 SNEGSKA (reference sequence). The CDR3 has 14 residues. Libraries were prepared by immunoSEQ multiplex PCR; TCRdb keeps only in-frame clonotypes and omits some of them. The repertoire holds 100,000 to 150,000 clones, with roughly 87% as singletons. V usage is TRBV20-1 and J usage is TRBJ2-7; 14 positions agree with TRBD2. Input material: blood. This sequence originates from a man aged 18-30 years in good health. The CDR3 reads CSTSGTSGSFEQYF. The CDR3, as DNA: TGCAGTACTAGTGGGACTAGCGGGAGTTTCGAGCAGTACTTC.